This entry is about one T cell receptor (beta chain). This entry is derived from a study of blood T cell repertoires in COVID-19. Across the whole study: Some COVID-19 samples were acute and others convalescent; all came from the United States, Italy and Spain.

Here immunoSEQ multiplex PCR was the method, and the copy in TCRdb shows in-frame clones only, minus some. The sample has 250,000 to 300,000 clones, 86% seen once. Germline CDR1 and CDR2: GTSNPN and SVGIG (reference sequence). With V trimmed by 5 bases and J by 4 bases, 1 base remained unmatched. This CDR3 region has 12 residues. This rearrangement joins TRBV30 to TRBJ1-2, with 10 bases fitting TRBD1. The material sequenced was peripheral blood. The TCR originated in a woman in her 30s with active or convalescent COVID-19. The CDR3 DNA follows: TGTGCCTGGGGACAGGGGGTCTATGGCTACACCTTC. This translates into CAWGQGVYGYTF.